This is a list of T cell receptor beta chains from one sample in a study of blood T cell repertoires in COVID-19. Assay: immunoSEQ multiplex PCR; the TCRdb copy retains only in-frame clones and omits some. Of approximately 120,000 clones listed, around four fifths are singletons. Sequenced: peripheral blood. These receptors were taken from a man between 60 and 75 years old with acute or convalescent COVID-19. Both conserved end residues are part of each CDR3. D genes are given only for firm matches. Rows may omit the clone size; those that give it use once, few, many or a size class.

>16|TRBV5-1|NA|TRBJ2-2|TRBD2
TGCGCCAGCAGCCCGCCCCTTACGGGAGGGGCCGGGGAGCTGTTTTTT
CASSPPLTGGAGELFF
>14|TRBV5-4|NA|TRBJ1-4|NA
TGTGCCAGCAGCCCCAGGGGTGGTAATGAAAAACTGTTTTTT
CASSPRGGNEKLFF
>12|TRBV12-3/TRBV12-4|NA|TRBJ1-5|NA
TGTGCCAGCAGTTTTCCGAGGCAGCCCCAGCATTTT
CASSFPRQPQHF
>15|TRBV18|NA|TRBJ2-7|TRBD1
TGTGCCAGCTCACCACCGGACAGGTACGCCTACGAGCAGTACTTC
CASSPPDRYAYEQYF
>14|TRBV18|NA|TRBJ1-5|NA
TGTGCCAGCTCACCAGGCCAGGGGAATCAGCCCCAGCATTTT
CASSPGQGNQPQHF
>17|TRBV28|NA|TRBJ2-1|NA
TGTGCCAGCACCCCGGCGGGAACCCTAGAATCCTACAATGAGCAGTTCTTC
CASTPAGTLESYNEQFF
>18|TRBV11-2|NA|TRBJ2-1|TRBD2
TGTGCCAGCAGCCCACGAATCCTTAGCGGGAGAAGAGGCAATGAGCAGTTCTTC
CASSPRILSGRRGNEQFF
>14|TRBV19|NA|TRBJ2-1|NA
TGTGCCAGTAGAACGGGACTGTCCTACAATGAGCAGTTCTTC
CASRTGLSYNEQFF
>13|TRBV14|NA|TRBJ2-5|NA
TGTGCCAGCATGCACGCGAACCAAGAGACCCAGTACTTC
CASMHANQETQYF
>18|TRBV28|NA|TRBJ2-5|TRBD2
TGTGCCAGCAGTTTCCCTCAGGGTCGGCGGGAGGGCCGAGAGACCCAGTACTTC
CASSFPQGRREGRETQYF
>13|TRBV10-1|NA|TRBJ1-6|NA
TGCGCCAGCAGTGACAGGTTTAATTCACCCCTCCACTTT
CASSDRFNSPLHF
>15|TRBV7-2|NA|TRBJ2-5|NA
TGTGCCAGCAGCCAACAGGTGGGACTCCAAGAGACCCAGTACTTC
CASSQQVGLQETQYF
>16|TRBV18|few|TRBJ1-3|TRBD1
TGTGCCAGCTCACACGGACAGGGGTCGACTGGAAACACCATATATTTT
CASSHGQGSTGNTIYF
>12|TRBV19|NA|TRBJ1-5|TRBD1
TGTGCCAGCGGCGACAGGGGTCAGCCCCAGCATTTT
CASGDRGQPQHF
>17|TRBV28|NA|TRBJ1-2|TRBD1
TGTGCCAGCAGTGGGACCGGGACAGGGGGCCCCCACTATGGCTACACCTTC
CASSGTGTGGPHYGYTF
>16|TRBV10-3|NA|TRBJ1-2|TRBD1
TGTGCCATCAGTGAGTCAACAGGGGCCTATCTCTATGGCTACACCTTC
CAISESTGAYLYGYTF
>11|TRBV28|NA|TRBJ2-1|TRBD1
TGTGCCAGCAGTTTGGGACAGGGCCCGTTCTTC
CASSLGQGPFF
>16|TRBV21-1|NA|TRBJ2-1|NA
TGTGCCAGCAGCAAAGCCGGGACTAGCGGGAAAGGTGAGCAGTTCTTC
CASSKAGTSGKGEQFF
>15|TRBV5-1|NA|TRBJ2-7|NA
TGCGCCAGCAGCTCTCTGCCGACAGTAGGGAACGAGCAGTACTTC
CASSSLPTVGNEQYF
>14|TRBV4-2|NA|TRBJ1-5|NA
TGTGCCAGCAGACTGAGTTATAGCAATCAGCCCCAGCATTTT
CASRLSYSNQPQHF
>16|TRBV30|NA|TRBJ2-7|NA
TGTGCCTGGAGGGGGACGACAGGTCCCAGCTCCTACGAGCAGTACTTC
CAWRGTTGPSSYEQYF
>13|TRBV27|NA|TRBJ1-2|NA
TGTGCCGGCAGTTTCGCGGGGCTCGGAGGCTACACCTTC
CAGSFAGLGGYTF
>15|TRBV6-5|NA|TRBJ1-2|NA
TGTGCCAGCAGTATCCGCGGGGCCACTAACTATGGCTACACCTTC
CASSIRGATNYGYTF
>17|TRBV24-1|NA|TRBJ2-3|TRBD2
TGTGCCACCAGTGACTCCTCCGGGACTAGGCCGACAGATACGCAGTATTTT
CATSDSSGTRPTDTQYF
>15|TRBV6-4|NA|TRBJ2-5|TRBD2
TGTGCCAGCAGCCCCACTAGCGGGCGGGGTGAGACCCAGTACTTC
CASSPTSGRGETQYF
>15|TRBV4-1|NA|TRBJ1-3|NA
TGCGCCAGCAGCCAAAACCGGGTCTCTGGAAACACCATATATTTT
CASSQNRVSGNTIYF
>13|TRBV6-6|NA|TRBJ1-4|NA
TGTGCCAGTGGGAGGGGGTGGGGTGAAAAACTGTTTTTT
CASGRGWGEKLFF
>15|TRBV5-4|NA|TRBJ1-1|TRBD1
TGTGCCAGCAGCTCTAGAGAGACAGGGGGCACTGAAGCTTTCTTT
CASSSRETGGTEAFF
>19|TRBV19|NA|TRBJ2-4|TRBD1
TGTGCCAGTAGTAGGGGGGGGACAGGGGTAGAGTTTGCCAAAAACATTCAGTACTTC
CASSRGGTGVEFAKNIQYF
>14|TRBV2|NA|TRBJ2-3|NA
TGTGCCAGCAGCAGGGTAATGGTCTCAGATACGCAGTATTTT
CASSRVMVSDTQYF
>13|TRBV5-4|NA|TRBJ2-7|NA
TGTGCCAGCAGCTTGGACCAGACCTACGAGCAGTACTTC
CASSLDQTYEQYF
>15|TRBV7-9|once|TRBJ1-2|TRBD1
TGTGCCAGCAGCAGTGGGAGTGGGACAGCCTATGGCTACACCTTC
CASSSGSGTAYGYTF
>15|TRBV4-1|NA|TRBJ1-3|NA
TGCGCCAGCAGCCTCGGTATAGGGAGGGAGAACACCATATATTTT
CASSLGIGRENTIYF
>16|TRBV5-1|NA|TRBJ1-1|TRBD1
TGCGCCAGCAGCCAGGGACAGGGGTACATGAACACTGAAGCTTTCTTT
CASSQGQGYMNTEAFF
>16|TRBV6-5|NA|TRBJ2-7|TRBD2
TGTGCCAGCAGTTACCGAGGAGCGGGAGGTCTCTACGAGCAGTACTTC
CASSYRGAGGLYEQYF
>14|TRBV3-1/TRBV3-2|once|TRBJ2-7|NA
TGTGCCAGCAGCCCCGGGGTTACAACCTACGAGCAGTACTTC
CASSPGVTTYEQYF
>16|TRBV3-1/TRBV3-2|NA|TRBJ1-1|NA
TGTGCCAGCAGCCAAGGCCTCGGGGGGCTTAACACTGAAGCTTTCTTT
CASSQGLGGLNTEAFF
>18|TRBV30|NA|TRBJ2-2|TRBD2
TGTGCCTGGAGTGTACAAAGCGGGAGGGCCCACGGCACCGGGGAGCTGTTTTTT
CAWSVQSGRAHGTGELFF
>13|TRBV24-1|NA|TRBJ2-2|NA
TGTGCCACCTCTACTAGGTTCACCGGGGAGCTGTTTTTT
CATSTRFTGELFF
>16|TRBV4-2|NA|TRBJ2-7|TRBD2
TGTGCCAGCAGCCAAGAAGGGCGGACTAGCTCCTACGAGCAGTACTTC
CASSQEGRTSSYEQYF
>14|TRBV28|NA|TRBJ1-2|NA
TGTGCCAGCACCACTCCTCGGGGTCACTATGGCTACACCTTC
CASTTPRGHYGYTF
>10|TRBV11-3|NA|TRBJ1-2|NA
TGTGCCAGCCCCGGTAATGGCTACACCTTC
CASPGNGYTF
>15|TRBV11-2|NA|TRBJ2-1|TRBD2
TGTGCCACTTCGACTAGCGCCACTCCGTACAATGAGCAGTTCTTC
CATSTSATPYNEQFF
>14|TRBV13|NA|TRBJ2-2|TRBD2
TGTGCCAGCAGCCCTTGGGGGGGGAACGGGGAGCTGTTTTTT
CASSPWGGNGELFF
>15|TRBV27|few|TRBJ2-5|NA
TGTGCCATCCCATCCTGGGCTCCAGGACAAGAGACCCAGTACTTC
CAIPSWAPGQETQYF
>16|TRBV28|NA|TRBJ2-1|NA
TGTGCCAGCAGCCCAGAGAGGGGGAGCTCCTACAATGAGCAGTTCTTC
CASSPERGSSYNEQFF
>16|TRBV5-4|NA|TRBJ2-5|NA
TGTGCCAGCAGCCCCCGTTTGTCGGCCGTGAGGGAGACCCAGTACTTC
CASSPRLSAVRETQYF
>14|TRBV20-1|NA|TRBJ2-1|NA
TGCAGTGCTAGTCCCGGGTCGTCTTACAATGAGCAGTTCTTC
CSASPGSSYNEQFF
>13|TRBV10-3|NA|TRBJ2-7|NA
TGTGCCATCAGCCCCGTGGGAGGCTACGAGCAGTACTTC
CAISPVGGYEQYF
>15|TRBV18|NA|TRBJ1-4|TRBD1
TGTGCCAGCTCGGCTGGACAGGGATATAATGAAAAACTGTTTTTT
CASSAGQGYNEKLFF
>13|TRBV29-1|NA|TRBJ2-7|TRBD1
TGCAGCGGAACCGGGACAGGGGTCCACGAGCAGTACTTC
CSGTGTGVHEQYF
>14|TRBV6-5|NA|TRBJ2-1|NA
TGTGCCAGCAGTTACGGGGCAGGAAACAATGAGCAGTTCTTC
CASSYGAGNNEQFF
>19|TRBV18|NA|TRBJ2-1|TRBD1
TGTGCCAGCTCATCAGTCAGGACAGGGGGGGCAGGAGGCTACAATGAGCAGTTCTTC
CASSSVRTGGAGGYNEQFF
>18|TRBV28|NA|TRBJ2-2|TRBD2
TGTGCCAGCAACGGCGGGACTAGCGGGAGGGCCTTGAACGGGGAGCTGTTTTTT
CASNGGTSGRALNGELFF
>13|TRBV14|NA|TRBJ2-7|TRBD2
TGTGCCAGCAGCCAAGGACTAGCGGGGGAGCAGTACTTC
CASSQGLAGEQYF
>14|TRBV9|once|TRBJ2-3|TRBD2
TGTGCCAGCAGCAGTAGCGGGAGTACAGATACGCAGTATTTT
CASSSSGSTDTQYF
>16|TRBV11-2|NA|TRBJ2-5|TRBD2
TGTGCCAGCAGGGTACCGGGACTAGCGGTCCAAGAGACCCAGTACTTC
CASRVPGLAVQETQYF
>16|TRBV9|NA|TRBJ2-1|TRBD2
TGTGCCAGCAGCGTGACTAGCGGGTTCAGCTACAATGAGCAGTTCTTC
CASSVTSGFSYNEQFF
>13|TRBV11-2|NA|TRBJ1-1|TRBD1
TGTGCCAGCAGCATGACAGGGAAAACTGAAGCTTTCTTT
CASSMTGKTEAFF